This is a list of T cell receptor beta chains from one sample in a study of blood T cell repertoires in COVID-19. Sequencing used immunoSEQ multiplex PCR; TCRdb keeps in-frame clones, though not all of them. This table holds about 420,000 clones, 80% to 90% found once. Material for sequencing was peripheral blood. Receptors were obtained from a man younger than 35 with COVID-19, enrolled during active disease. Each CDR3 is given without its conserved first and last residue.

TRBJ1-2 | TRBV24-1 | ATSDARGQKGGYT
TRBJ2-2 | TRBV2 | ASSEVGSGGSRELF
TRBJ2-7 | TRBV7-9 | ASSPGTGDSYEQY
TRBJ2-3 | TRBV4-2 | ASSRLAGGQYTQY
TRBJ1-4 | TRBV15 | ATSRDRNEKLF
TRBJ2-3 | TRBV7-6 | ASSFSGSSTDTQY
TRBJ2-5 | TRBV4-1 | ASSQSPDRAKTQY
TRBJ1-5 | TRBV2 | ASRQEGQPQH
TRBJ1-5 | TRBV5-1 | ASPGQENNQPQH
TRBJ2-7 | TRBV6-5 | ASSLSGRSYEQY
TRBJ1-6 | TRBV5-1 | ASSTGQEALYNSPLH
TRBJ2-3 | TRBV7-2 | ASSLDGADTQY
TRBJ1-6 | TRBV19 | ASSRNIRGSYNSPLH
TRBJ2-3 | TRBV7-9 | ASSLPPGSDTQY
TRBJ2-7 | TRBV2 | ASSGNRGAYEQY
TRBJ2-3 | TRBV5-4 | ASSLKLAGVISTDTQY
TRBJ1-2 | TRBV4-1 | ASSQGQGRTNYGYT
TRBJ2-7 | TRBV5-6 | ASRVDNLRYEQY
TRBJ1-1 | TRBV12-3/TRBV12-4 | ASSQGRAF
TRBJ1-4 | TRBV19 | ASSIGSRGATNEKLF
TRBJ1-1 | TRBV7-9 | ASQMEGEAF
TRBJ2-2 | TRBV2 | ASSLAGGHTGELF
TRBJ2-3 | TRBV2 | ASSDEGGLAGASDTQY
TRBJ1-1 | TRBV19 | ASRGSPGGTEAF
TRBJ1-5 | TRBV27 | ASSREGNQPQH
TRBJ2-7 | TRBV2 | ASRDRTYEQY
TRBJ1-5 | TRBV24-1 | ATSDPGQGGQPQH
TRBJ2-7 | TRBV6-5 | AWGQGYEQY
TRBJ2-1 | TRBV6-1 | ASSEVGGSYNEQF
TRBJ2-1 | TRBV4-1 | ASSQAGTVQGEQF
TRBJ2-5 | TRBV12-3/TRBV12-4 | ASSSPGGETQY
TRBJ1-2 | TRBV7-9 | ASSYAGTGEYGYT
TRBJ2-1 | TRBV29-1 | SVDTYNEQF
TRBJ1-2 | TRBV11-2 | ASSHPDRGLPHYGYT
TRBJ2-3 | TRBV25-1 | ASSAADTQY
TRBJ2-2 | TRBV18 | ASSPRRTANTGELF
TRBJ2-7 | TRBV15 | ATSRDRREVGYEQY
TRBJ1-4 | TRBV5-1 | ASSFLRGINEKLF
TRBJ2-2 | TRBV7-9 | ASSFPGGQNTGELF
TRBJ2-5 | TRBV9 | ASSVVPGMQETQY
TRBJ2-3 | TRBV30 | AWSKGLTDTDTQY
TRBJ2-3 | TRBV1 | TSSQDGADGGAGDTQY
TRBJ2-2 | TRBV5-1 | ASSYVPGDTGELF
TRBJ1-2 | TRBV5-1 | ASSFEGADYGYT
TRBJ2-1 | TRBV27 | ASSSILGTSMNPEQF
TRBJ1-5 | TRBV6-5 | ASRPTGGLNQPQH
TRBJ2-7 | TRBV6-5 | ASIPFYEQY
TRBJ2-2 | TRBV6-5 | ASRSGGWSAGELF
TRBJ2-7 | TRBV2 | ASSEGWASSYEQY
TRBJ2-7 | TRBV28 | ASSYPGSYYEQY
TRBJ1-1 | TRBV4-1 | ASSQWTVTEAF
TRBJ1-1 | TRBV11-2 | ASSFSYMNTEAF
TRBJ2-7 | TRBV15 | ATSPASGGRSYEQY
TRBJ2-7 | TRBV6-1 | ASSDIGGYEQY